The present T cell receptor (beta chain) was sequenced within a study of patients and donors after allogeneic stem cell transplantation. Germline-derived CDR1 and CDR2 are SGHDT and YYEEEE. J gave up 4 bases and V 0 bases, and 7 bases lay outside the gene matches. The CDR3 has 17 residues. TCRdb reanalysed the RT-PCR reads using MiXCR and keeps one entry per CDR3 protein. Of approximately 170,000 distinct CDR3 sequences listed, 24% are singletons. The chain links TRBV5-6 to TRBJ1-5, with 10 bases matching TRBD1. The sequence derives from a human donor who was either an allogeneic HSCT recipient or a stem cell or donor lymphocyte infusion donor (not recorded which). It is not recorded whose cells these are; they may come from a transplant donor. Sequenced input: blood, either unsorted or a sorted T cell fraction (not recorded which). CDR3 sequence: CASSLGATGGSNQPQHF. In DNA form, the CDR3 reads TGTGCCAGCAGCTTGGGAGCGACAGGGGGCTCAAATCAGCCCCAGCATTTT.